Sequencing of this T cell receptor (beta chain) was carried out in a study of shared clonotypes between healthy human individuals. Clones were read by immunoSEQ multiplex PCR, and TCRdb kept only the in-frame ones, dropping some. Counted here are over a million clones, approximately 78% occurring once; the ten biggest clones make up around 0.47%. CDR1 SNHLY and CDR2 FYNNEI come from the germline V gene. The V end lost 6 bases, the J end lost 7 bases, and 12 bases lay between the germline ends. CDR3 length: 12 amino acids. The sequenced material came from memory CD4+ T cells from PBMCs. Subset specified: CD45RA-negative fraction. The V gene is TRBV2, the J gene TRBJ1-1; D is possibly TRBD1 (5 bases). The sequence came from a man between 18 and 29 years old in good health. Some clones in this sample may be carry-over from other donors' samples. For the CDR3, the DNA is TGTGCCAGCAGGGGGGACGACATTGAAGCTTTCTTT. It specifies CASRGDDIEAFF.